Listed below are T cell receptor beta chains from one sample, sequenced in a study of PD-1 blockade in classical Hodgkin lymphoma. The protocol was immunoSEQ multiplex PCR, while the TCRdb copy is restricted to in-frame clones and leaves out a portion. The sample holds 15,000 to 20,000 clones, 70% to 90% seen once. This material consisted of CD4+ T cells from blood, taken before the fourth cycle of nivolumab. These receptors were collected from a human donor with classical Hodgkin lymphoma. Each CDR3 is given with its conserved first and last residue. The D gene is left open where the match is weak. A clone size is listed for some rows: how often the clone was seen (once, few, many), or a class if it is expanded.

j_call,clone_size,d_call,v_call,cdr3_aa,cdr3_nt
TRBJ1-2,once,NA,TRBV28,CASSPGGVLYGYTF,TGTGCCAGCAGTCCTGGGGGGGTGCTCTATGGCTACACCTTC
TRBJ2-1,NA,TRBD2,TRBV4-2,CASSQGGAGEQFF,TGTGCCAGCAGCCAAGGGGGAGCGGGGGAGCAGTTCTTC
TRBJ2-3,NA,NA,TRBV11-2,CASRRADTQYF,TGTGCCAGCAGGAGGGCAGATACGCAGTATTTT
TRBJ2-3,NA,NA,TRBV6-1,CASSGGRATDTQYF,TGTGCCAGCAGTGGGGGCAGGGCCACAGATACGCAGTATTTT
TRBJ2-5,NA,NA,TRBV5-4,CASSPGRNQETQYF,TGTGCCAGCAGCCCGGGACGGAACCAAGAGACCCAGTACTTC
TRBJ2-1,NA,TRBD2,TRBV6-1,CASNFGLAANNEQFF,TGTGCCAGCAACTTCGGACTAGCGGCTAACAATGAGCAGTTCTTC
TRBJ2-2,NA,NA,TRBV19,CASSGRDKNTGELFF,TGTGCCAGTAGTGGTCGGGACAAGAACACCGGGGAGCTGTTTTTT
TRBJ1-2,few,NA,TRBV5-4,CASSLSGYGYTF,TGTGCCAGCAGCTTGAGCGGGTATGGCTACACCTTC
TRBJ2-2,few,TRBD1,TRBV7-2,CASSYDRVGELFF,TGTGCCAGCAGTTACGACAGGGTCGGGGAGCTGTTTTTT
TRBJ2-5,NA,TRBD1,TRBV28,CASRPGGGETQYF,TGTGCCAGCAGACCAGGGGGCGGAGAGACCCAGTACTTC
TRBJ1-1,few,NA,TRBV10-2,CASSETRNTEAFF,TGCGCCAGCAGTGAGACAAGGAACACTGAAGCTTTCTTT
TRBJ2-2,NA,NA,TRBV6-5,CASSYREITGELFF,TGTGCCAGCAGTTACAGGGAGATCACCGGGGAGCTGTTTTTT
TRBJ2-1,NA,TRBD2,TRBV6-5,CASSPTAGGYNEQFF,TGTGCCAGCAGTCCTACTGCGGGAGGGTACAATGAGCAGTTCTTC
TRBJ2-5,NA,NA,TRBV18,CASSPLGVQETQYF,TGTGCCAGCTCACCACTCGGAGTCCAAGAGACCCAGTACTTC
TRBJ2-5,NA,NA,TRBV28,CASRQQGEETQYF,TGTGCCAGCAGGCAACAGGGCGAGGAGACCCAGTACTTC
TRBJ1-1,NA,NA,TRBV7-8,CASSLNWAYAEAFF,TGTGCCAGCAGCCTCAACTGGGCTTACGCTGAAGCTTTCTTT
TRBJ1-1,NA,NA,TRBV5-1,CASSPRPGSTEAFF,TGCGCCAGCAGCCCCCGACCAGGGAGCACTGAAGCTTTCTTT
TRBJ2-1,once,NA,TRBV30,CAWSGIGDSLEQFF,TGTGCCTGGAGTGGGATCGGAGACAGTTTAGAGCAGTTCTTC
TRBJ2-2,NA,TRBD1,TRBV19,CASGLKGAGAGELFF,TGTGCCAGTGGTTTAAAGGGGGCTGGGGCCGGGGAGCTGTTTTTT
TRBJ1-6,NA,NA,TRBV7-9,CASSLSPLHF,TGTGCCAGCAGCCTATCACCCCTCCACTTT
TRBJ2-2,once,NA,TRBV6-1,CASSSSLGAGELFF,TGTGCCAGCAGTTCCAGTCTCGGCGCCGGGGAGCTGTTTTTT
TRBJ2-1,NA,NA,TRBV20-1,CSAQYNEQFF,TGCAGTGCCCAATACAATGAGCAGTTCTTC
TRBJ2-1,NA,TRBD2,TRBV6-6,CASSPKVVAGEGQFF,TGTGCCAGCAGCCCCAAGGTTGTGGCTGGGGAGGGGCAGTTCTTC
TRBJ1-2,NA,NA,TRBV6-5,CASSYSLDGYTF,TGTGCCAGCAGTTACTCGCTGGATGGCTACACCTTC
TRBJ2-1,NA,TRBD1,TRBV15,CATSRGTGTPEQFF,TGTGCCACCAGCAGGGGGACAGGGACCCCTGAGCAGTTCTTC
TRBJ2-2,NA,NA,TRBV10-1,CASRAVRGTGELFF,TGCGCCAGCAGGGCCGTTCGAGGCACCGGGGAGCTGTTTTTT
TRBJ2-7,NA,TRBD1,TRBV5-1,CASSLGDRPYEQYF,TGCGCCAGCAGCTTAGGGGACAGACCCTACGAGCAGTACTTC
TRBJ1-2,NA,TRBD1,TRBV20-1,CSARTGRSYTF,TGCAGTGCCCGGACAGGGAGGAGCTACACCTTC
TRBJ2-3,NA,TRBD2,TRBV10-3,CAISENSGREADTQYF,TGTGCCATCAGTGAGAATAGCGGGAGGGAGGCTGATACGCAGTATTTT
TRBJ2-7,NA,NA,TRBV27,CASSFIRGGEQYF,TGTGCCAGCAGTTTCATAAGGGGCGGCGAGCAGTACTTC
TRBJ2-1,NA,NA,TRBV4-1,CASSQDRGADSNNEQFF,TGCGCCAGCAGCCAAGATCGGGGGGCAGACTCCAACAATGAGCAGTTCTTC
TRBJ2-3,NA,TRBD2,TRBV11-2,CASSPRRGLAGVDTQYF,TGTGCCAGCAGCCCAAGACGGGGACTAGCGGGAGTAGATACGCAGTATTTT
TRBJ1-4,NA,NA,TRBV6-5,CASSRQASNEKLFF,TGTGCCAGCAGTCGACAGGCGAGTAATGAAAAACTGTTTTTT
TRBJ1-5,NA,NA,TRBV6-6,CASRPPGDQPQHF,TGTGCCAGCAGGCCGCCGGGCGATCAGCCCCAGCATTTT
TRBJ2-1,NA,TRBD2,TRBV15,CATSRDSGIANEQFF,TGTGCCACCAGCAGAGATAGCGGGATAGCAAATGAGCAGTTCTTC
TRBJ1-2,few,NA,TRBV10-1,CASSESQGGGYTF,TGCGCCAGCAGTGAGTCACAGGGTGGTGGCTACACCTTC
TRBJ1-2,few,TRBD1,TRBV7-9,CASSLSTGQGYGYTF,TGTGCCAGCAGCTTATCTACCGGACAGGGGTATGGCTACACCTTC
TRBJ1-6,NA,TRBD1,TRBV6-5,CASRPPTGTNSPLHF,TGTGCCAGCAGGCCCCCGACAGGGACGAATTCACCCCTCCACTTT
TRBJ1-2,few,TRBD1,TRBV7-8,CASSREAGQGWDGYTF,TGTGCCAGCAGCCGAGAGGCCGGACAGGGGTGGGATGGCTACACCTTC
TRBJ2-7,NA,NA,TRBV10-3,CAIEARDGSYEQYF,TGTGCCATAGAGGCCCGGGACGGCTCCTACGAGCAGTACTTC
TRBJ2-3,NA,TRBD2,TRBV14,CASSQSGLAGLSTDTQYF,TGTGCCAGCAGCCAATCCGGACTAGCGGGGCTTAGCACAGATACGCAGTATTTT
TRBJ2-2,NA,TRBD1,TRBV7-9,CASTRTGFTGELFF,TGTGCCAGCACCCGGACAGGGTTCACCGGGGAGCTGTTTTTT
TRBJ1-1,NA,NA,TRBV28,CASSPERGVGDTKAFF,TGTGCCAGCAGCCCCGAGCGGGGCGTAGGAGACACTAAAGCTTTCTTT
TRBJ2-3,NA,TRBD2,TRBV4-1,CASSQDRLAGVRGTDTQYF,TGCGCCAGCAGCCAAGATCGCCTAGCGGGAGTAAGAGGCACAGATACGCAGTATTTT
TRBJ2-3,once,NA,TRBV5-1,CASSLADGFSTDTQYF,TGCGCCAGCAGCTTGGCCGACGGGTTTAGCACAGATACGCAGTATTTT
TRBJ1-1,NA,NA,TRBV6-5,CASSYSRGTEAFF,TGTGCCAGCAGTTACTCAAGGGGAACTGAAGCTTTCTTT
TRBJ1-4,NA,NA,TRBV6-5,CASSLVRGTNEKLFF,TGTGCCAGCAGTCTCGTACGGGGCACTAATGAAAAACTGTTTTTT
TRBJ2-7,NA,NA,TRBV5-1,CASSQVATGLGEQYF,TGCGCCAGCAGCCAGGTGGCTACAGGGCTGGGAGAGCAGTACTTC
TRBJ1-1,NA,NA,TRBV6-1,CASSERGRFSTEAFF,TGTGCCAGCAGTGAACGTGGCAGGTTTAGCACTGAAGCTTTCTTT
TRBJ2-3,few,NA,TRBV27,CASSLRAQQGGTDTQYF,TGTGCCAGCAGTTTAAGAGCGCAACAGGGAGGCACAGATACGCAGTATTTT
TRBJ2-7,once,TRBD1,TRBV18,CASSPVRGQYEQYF,TGTGCCAGCTCACCGGTCAGGGGGCAATACGAGCAGTACTTC
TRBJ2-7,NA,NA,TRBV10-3,CAISESSESYEQYF,TGTGCCATCAGTGAAAGTTCGGAATCCTACGAGCAGTACTTC
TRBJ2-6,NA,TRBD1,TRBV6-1,CATSRTGSGANVLTF,TGTGCCACTTCCAGGACAGGCTCTGGGGCCAACGTCCTGACTTTC
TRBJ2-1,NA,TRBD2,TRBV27,CASNPSGKGAEQFF,TGTGCCAGCAACCCTAGCGGGAAGGGGGCTGAGCAGTTCTTC
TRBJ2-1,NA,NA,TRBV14,CASSPRHFSVDADNEQFF,TGTGCCAGCAGCCCGAGGCACTTCTCTGTGGACGCCGACAATGAGCAGTTCTTC
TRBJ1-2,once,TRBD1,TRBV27,CASSLTARGLGYTF,TGTGCCAGCAGTTTAACCGCCAGGGGGCTTGGCTACACCTTC
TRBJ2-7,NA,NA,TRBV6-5,CASSWDGFYEQYF,TGTGCCAGCAGTTGGGACGGCTTCTACGAGCAGTACTTC
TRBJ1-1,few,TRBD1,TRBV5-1,CASSSGQLYTEAFF,TGCGCCAGCAGCTCGGGACAGTTGTATACTGAAGCTTTCTTT